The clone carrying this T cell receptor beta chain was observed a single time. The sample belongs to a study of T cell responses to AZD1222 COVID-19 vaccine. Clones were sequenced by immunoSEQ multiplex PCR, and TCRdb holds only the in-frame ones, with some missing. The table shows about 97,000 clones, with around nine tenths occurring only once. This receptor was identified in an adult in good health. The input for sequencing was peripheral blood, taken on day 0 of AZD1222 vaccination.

The CDR3 loop is CASSAQNVKEQFF. In DNA, the CDR3 is TGTGCCAGCAGTGCCCAGAATGTAAAGGAGCAGTTCTTC. This chain joins TRBV2 and TRBJ2-1; D is undetermined. The CDR3 runs 13 residues. Trimming pared 4 bases from V and 10 bases from J, leaving 14 bases between. In germline, CDR1 is SNHLY, CDR2 FYNNEI.